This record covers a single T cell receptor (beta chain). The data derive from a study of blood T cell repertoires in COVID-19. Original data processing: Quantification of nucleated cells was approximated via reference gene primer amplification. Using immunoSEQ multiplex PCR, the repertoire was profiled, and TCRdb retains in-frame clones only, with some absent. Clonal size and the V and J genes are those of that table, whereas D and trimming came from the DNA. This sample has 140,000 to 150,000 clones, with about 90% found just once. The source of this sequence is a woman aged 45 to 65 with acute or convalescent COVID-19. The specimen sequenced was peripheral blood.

CDR3 in DNA: TGTGCCAGCACCGGGACAGGGTTGAAAGATTCACCCCTCCACTTT. Its protein product is CASTGTGLKDSPLHF. The V call is TRBV2, the J call TRBJ1-6; TRBD1 agrees at 9 bases. The V gene end was trimmed by 7 bases and the J gene end by 8 bases; junction bases not matched to a gene: 9. This CDR3 contains 15 residues. Germline CDR1 is SNHLY and CDR2 is FYNNEI.